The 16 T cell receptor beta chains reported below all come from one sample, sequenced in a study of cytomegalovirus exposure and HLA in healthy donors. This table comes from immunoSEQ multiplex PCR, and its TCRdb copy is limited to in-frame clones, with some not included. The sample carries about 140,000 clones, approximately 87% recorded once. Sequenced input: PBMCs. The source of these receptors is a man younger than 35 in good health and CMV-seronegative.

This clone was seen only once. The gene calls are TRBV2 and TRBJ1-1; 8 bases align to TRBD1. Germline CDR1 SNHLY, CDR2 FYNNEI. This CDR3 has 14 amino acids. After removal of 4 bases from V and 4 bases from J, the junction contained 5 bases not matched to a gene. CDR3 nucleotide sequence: TGTGCCAGCAGTGTAGATACAGGGGGCACTGAAGCTTTCTTT. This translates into CASSVDTGGTEAFF.

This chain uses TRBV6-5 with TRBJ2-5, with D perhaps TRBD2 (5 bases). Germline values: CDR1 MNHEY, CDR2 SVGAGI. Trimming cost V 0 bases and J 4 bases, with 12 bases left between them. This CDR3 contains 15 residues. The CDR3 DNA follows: TGTGCCAGCAGTTACTCTGGCCCTAGCCGAGAGACCCAGTACTTC. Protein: CASSYSGPSRETQYF.

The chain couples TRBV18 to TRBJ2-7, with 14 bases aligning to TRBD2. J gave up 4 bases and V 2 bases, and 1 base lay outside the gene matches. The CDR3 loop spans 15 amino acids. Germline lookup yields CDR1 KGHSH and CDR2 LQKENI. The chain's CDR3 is CASSPGTSGGYEQYF. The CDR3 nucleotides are TGTGCCAGCTCACCAGGGACTAGCGGGGGTTACGAGCAGTACTTC.

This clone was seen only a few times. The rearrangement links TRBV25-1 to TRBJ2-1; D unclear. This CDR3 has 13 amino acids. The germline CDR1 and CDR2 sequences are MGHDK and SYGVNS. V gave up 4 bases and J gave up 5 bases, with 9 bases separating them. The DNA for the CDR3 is TGTGCCAGCAGTGGTAACGGTCACAATGAGCAGTTCTTC. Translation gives CASSGNGHNEQFF. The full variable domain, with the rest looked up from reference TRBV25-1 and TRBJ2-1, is EADIYQTPRYLVIGTGKKITLECSQTMGHDKMYWYQQDPGMELHLIHYSYGVNSTEKGDLSSESTVSRIRTEHFPLTLESARPSHTSQYLCASSGNGHNEQFFGPGTRLTVL.

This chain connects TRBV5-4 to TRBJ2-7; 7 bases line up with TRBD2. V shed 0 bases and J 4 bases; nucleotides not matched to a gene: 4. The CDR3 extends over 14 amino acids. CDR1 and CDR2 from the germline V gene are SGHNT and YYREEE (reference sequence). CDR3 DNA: TGTGCCAGCAGCTTGGCTAGCGGACCGTACGAGCAGTACTTC. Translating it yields CASSLASGPYEQYF.

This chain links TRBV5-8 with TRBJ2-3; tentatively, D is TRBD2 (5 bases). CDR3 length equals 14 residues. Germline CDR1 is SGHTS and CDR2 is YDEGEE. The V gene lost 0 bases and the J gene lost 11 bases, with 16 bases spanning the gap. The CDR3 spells CASSLVGPGTRQYF. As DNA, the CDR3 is TGTGCCAGCAGCTTGGTTGGTCCGGGAACACGGCAGTATTTT. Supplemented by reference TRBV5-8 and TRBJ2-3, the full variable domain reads EAGVTQSPTHLIKTRGQQATLRCSPISGHTSVYWYQQALGLGLQFLLWYDEGEERNRGNFPPRFSGRQFPNYSSELNVNALELEDSALYLCASSLVGPGTRQYFGPGTRLTVL.

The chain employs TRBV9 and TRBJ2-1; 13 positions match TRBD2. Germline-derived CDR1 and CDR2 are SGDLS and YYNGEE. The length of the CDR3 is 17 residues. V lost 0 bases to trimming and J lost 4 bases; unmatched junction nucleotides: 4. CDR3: CASSVELAGGSYNEQFF. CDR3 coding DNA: TGTGCCAGCAGCGTAGAACTAGCGGGGGGGTCTTACAATGAGCAGTTCTTC.

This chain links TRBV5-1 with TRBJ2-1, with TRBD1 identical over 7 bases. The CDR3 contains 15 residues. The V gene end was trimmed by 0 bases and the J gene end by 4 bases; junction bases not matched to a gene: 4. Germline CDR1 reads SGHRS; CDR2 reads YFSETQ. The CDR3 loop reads CASSLAGTAYNEQFF. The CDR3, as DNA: TGCGCCAGCAGCTTGGCGGGGACAGCTTACAATGAGCAGTTCTTC.

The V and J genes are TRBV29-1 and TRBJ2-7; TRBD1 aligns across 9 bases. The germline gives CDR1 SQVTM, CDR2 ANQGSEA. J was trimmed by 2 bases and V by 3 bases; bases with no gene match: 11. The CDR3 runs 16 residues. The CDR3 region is CSVEDRGSPVPYEQYF. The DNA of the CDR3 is TGCAGCGTTGAGGACAGGGGTAGTCCCGTCCCCTACGAGCAGTACTTC.

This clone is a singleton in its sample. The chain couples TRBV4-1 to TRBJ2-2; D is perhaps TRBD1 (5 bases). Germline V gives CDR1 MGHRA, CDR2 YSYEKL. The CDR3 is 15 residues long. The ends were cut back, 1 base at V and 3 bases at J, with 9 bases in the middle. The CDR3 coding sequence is TGCGCCAGCAGCCAAGTCAGGGCTTACACCGGGGAGCTGTTTTTT. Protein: CASSQVRAYTGELFF.

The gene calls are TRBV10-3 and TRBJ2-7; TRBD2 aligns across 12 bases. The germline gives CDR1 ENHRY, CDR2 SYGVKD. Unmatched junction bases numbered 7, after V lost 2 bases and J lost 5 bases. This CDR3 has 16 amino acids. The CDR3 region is CAISEATSGGLNEQYF. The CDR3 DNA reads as TGTGCCATCAGTGAGGCAACTAGCGGGGGGCTAAACGAGCAGTACTTC.

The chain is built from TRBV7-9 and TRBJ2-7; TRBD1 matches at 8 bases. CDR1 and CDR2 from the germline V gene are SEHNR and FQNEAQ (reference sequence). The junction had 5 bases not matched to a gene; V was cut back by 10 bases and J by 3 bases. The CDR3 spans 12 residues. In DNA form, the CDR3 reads TGTGCCATCACAACAGGGGGCTACGAGCAGTACTTC. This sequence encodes CAITTGGYEQYF. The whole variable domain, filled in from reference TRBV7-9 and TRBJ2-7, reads DTGVSQNPRHKITKRGQNVTFRCDPISEHNRLYWYRQTLGQGPEFLTYFQNEAQLEKSRLLSDRFSAERPKGSFSTLEIQRTEQGDSAMYLCAITTGGYEQYFGPGTRLTVT.

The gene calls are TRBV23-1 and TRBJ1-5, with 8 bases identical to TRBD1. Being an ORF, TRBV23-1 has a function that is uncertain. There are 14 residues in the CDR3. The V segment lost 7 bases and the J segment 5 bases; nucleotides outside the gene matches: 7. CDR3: CASTGDRCYQPQHF. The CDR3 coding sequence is TGCGCCAGCACCGGGGACAGGTGTTATCAGCCCCAGCATTTT.

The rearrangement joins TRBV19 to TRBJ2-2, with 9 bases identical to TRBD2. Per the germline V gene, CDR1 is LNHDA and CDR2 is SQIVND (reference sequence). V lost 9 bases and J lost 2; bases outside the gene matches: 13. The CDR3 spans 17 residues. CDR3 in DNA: TGTGCCAGCAAAACCTTTAGCGGGGGACCTAACACCGGGGAGCTGTTTTTT. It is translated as CASKTFSGGPNTGELFF.

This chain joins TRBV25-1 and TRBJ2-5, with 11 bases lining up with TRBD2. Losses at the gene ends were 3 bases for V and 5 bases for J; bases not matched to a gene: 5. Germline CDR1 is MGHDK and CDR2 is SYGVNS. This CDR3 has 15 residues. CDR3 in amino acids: CASSDPGTSGETQYF. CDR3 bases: TGTGCCAGCAGTGACCCCGGGACTAGCGGTGAGACCCAGTACTTC.

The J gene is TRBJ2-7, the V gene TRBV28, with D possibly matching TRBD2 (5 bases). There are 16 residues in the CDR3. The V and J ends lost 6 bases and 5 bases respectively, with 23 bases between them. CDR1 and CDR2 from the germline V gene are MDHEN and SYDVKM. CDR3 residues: CASRLEVTRGLDEQYF. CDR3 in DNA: TGTGCCAGCAGGCTAGAAGTTACTAGAGGCCTCGACGAGCAGTACTTC.